This T cell receptor beta chain stems from a study of T cells in Graves' hyperthyroidism and ophthalmopathy. Across the study: Blood from the periphery was taken at initial diagnosis, before any treatment.

TCR beta CDR3 regions were amplified from RNA transcripts. With the HTBI primer set, the TCR CDR3 went through a first round of RT-PCR. Via MiXCR, TCRdb re-called the multiplex PCR reads, giving one row per CDR3 protein. The table includes more than 650,000 distinct CDR3 sequences, 13% to 15% detected once. Regarding the study as a whole: Ophthalmopathy stood apart from stable hyperthyroidism in a 13 V-J model.

Those with hyperthyroidism were 18 to 65 years old, newly diagnosed, and ill for under 2 months. Source material for PBMCs was more than 9.5 ml fresh peripheral blood. This clonotype was counted ten times or more. Its matching antigen is unknown. Germline V gene data show CDR1 as MNHNS and CDR2 as SASEGT. The CDR3 has 14 amino acids. V was shortened by 11 bases and J by 2 bases, with 18 bases between the two germline ends. This chain connects TRBV6-1 to TRBJ1-1, with D perhaps TRBD1 (5 bases). Material: blood. This clonotype was obtained from a woman under 30 with Graves' hyperthyroidism. CDR3 sequence (DNA): TGTGCCTCAGAAAAGCCTTGGGACAACACTGAAGCTTTCTTT. It codes for CASEKPWDNTEAFF.